The T cell receptor (beta chain) under discussion was sequenced for a study of blood T cell repertoires in COVID-19 (TCRdb year 2020). Describing the broader study: Collaborator samples came from the United States, Italy and Spain and covered acute and convalescent phases of COVID-19. Subjects who had been exposed to COVID-19, were actively infected with it, or had recovered from it provided the deeply sampled blood TCRbeta repertoires that made up the dataset. The material from the prospective study consisted of cDNA or gDNA derived from T cells, B-cell-depleted T cells, or PBMCs. Where available, HLA class I and class II types were obtained from metadata supplied by the sample provider rather than from assay-based typing. The samples were drawn from the first 160 participants of the ongoing ImmuneRACE study and from over 950 subjects provided by 6 global collaborators. A freely available public database, intended as a resource for researchers studying the immune response to SARS-CoV-2, is where the repertoires were released. Nearly every sample came with metadata listing a de-identified subject ID, COVID-19 status, age in years and sex. Overall study outcomes, separate from this receptor: Clinical and demographic metadata were provided uncurated, with the amount varying by source and participant.

Participants in the prospective study were aged roughly 18 to 100 years, lived in 20 to 25 United States geographic areas, and enrolled through a virtual design. To assign participants to cohorts, the prospective study relied on clinical history that participants themselves reported in a screening survey and a study questionnaire. In the prospective study, whole blood, serum and a nasopharyngeal or oropharyngeal swab were collected from each participant by mobile phlebotomists. Additional blood draws and questionnaires over an approximately two-month period could optionally be provided by prospective study participants. Before DNA extraction, prospective study blood samples were shipped either frozen or at room temperature. A word on this clone: This clone's antigen is unknown. The record has no base qualities; no much larger clone is one base away.

The junction carries 5 bases between V and J, which are trimmed by 1 base and 6 bases respectively. Taken from cysteine to phenylalanine, the CDR3 has 12 residues. Only the CDR3 portion is preserved as DNA: 36 bases, with reading frame beginning at the first base. In the germline V gene, CDR1 corresponds to SGHTS and CDR2 to YDEGEE. TCRbeta CDR3 regions were amplified from genomic DNA using the immunoSEQ Assay, a bias-controlled multiplex PCR. As for the original processing: Within the assay, amplification of reference gene primers was used to estimate how many nucleated cells each sample contained. Sequence reads were collapsed and filtered to measure the absolute abundance of every unique TCRbeta CDR3 rearrangement. Productive Simpson clonality was computed per sample as the square root of Simpson's diversity index over productive rearrangements. The source is immuneACCESS, and TCRdb retained only in-frame sequences with V and J called. Part of the clones is not carried over; for the studies checked, unresolved V genes explain less than half of this, and the remainder is unexplained. V and J calls and clone size follow that table, whereas D and trimming were derived from the DNA. Here the sample has some 260,000 clones; about 86% occur a single time. Of the sample, 4.1% is held by the ten largest clones.

The rearranged chain carries TRBV5-8 and TRBJ1-5; the D gene assignment is ambiguous. Sequencing was carried out using PBMCs or T cells enriched from blood (not recorded which). This sequence was found in a man between 25 and 39 years old with acute COVID-19. The CDR3 protein sequence reads: CASSLSTQPQHF. The base sequence is TGTGCCAGCAGCTTGTCTACTCAGCCCCAGCATTTT. The full variable domain, completed from the reference TRBV5-8 and TRBJ1-5 proteins outside the CDR3, reads EAGVTQSPTHLIKTRGQQATLRCSPISGHTSVYWYQQALGLGLQFLLWYDEGEERNRGNFPPRFSGRQFPNYSSELNVNALELEDSALYLCASSLSTQPQHFGDGTRLSIL.